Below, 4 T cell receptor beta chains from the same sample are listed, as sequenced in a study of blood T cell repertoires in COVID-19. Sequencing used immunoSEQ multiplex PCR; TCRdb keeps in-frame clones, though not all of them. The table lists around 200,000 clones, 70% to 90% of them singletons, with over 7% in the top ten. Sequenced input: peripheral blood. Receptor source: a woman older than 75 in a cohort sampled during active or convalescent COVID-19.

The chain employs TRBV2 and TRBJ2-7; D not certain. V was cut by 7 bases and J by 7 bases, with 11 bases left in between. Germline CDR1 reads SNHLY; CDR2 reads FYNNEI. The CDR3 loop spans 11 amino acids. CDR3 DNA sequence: TGTGCCAGCACCTCATACGGGGAGCAGTACTTC. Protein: CASTSYGEQYF. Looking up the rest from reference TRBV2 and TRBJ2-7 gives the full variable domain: EPEVTQTPSHQVTQMGQEVILRCVPISNHLYFYWYRQILGQKVEFLVSFYNNEISEKSEIFDDQFSVERPDGSNFTLKIRSTKLEDSAMYFCASTSYGEQYFGPGTRLTVT.

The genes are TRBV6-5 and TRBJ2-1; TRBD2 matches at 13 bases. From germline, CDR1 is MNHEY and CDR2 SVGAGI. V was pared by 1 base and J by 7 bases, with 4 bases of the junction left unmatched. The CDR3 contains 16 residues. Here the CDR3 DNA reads TGTGCCAGCAGTTACTGGACTAGCGGGAGTTATAATGAGCAGTTCTTC. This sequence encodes CASSYWTSGSYNEQFF.

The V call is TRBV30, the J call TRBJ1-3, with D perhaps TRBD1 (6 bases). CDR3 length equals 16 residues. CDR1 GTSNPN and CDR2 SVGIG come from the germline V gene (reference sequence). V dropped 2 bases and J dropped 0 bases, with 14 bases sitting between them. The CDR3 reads CAWSIDRPSSGNTIYF. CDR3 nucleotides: TGTGCCTGGAGTATAGACAGGCCGAGCTCTGGAAACACCATATATTTT.

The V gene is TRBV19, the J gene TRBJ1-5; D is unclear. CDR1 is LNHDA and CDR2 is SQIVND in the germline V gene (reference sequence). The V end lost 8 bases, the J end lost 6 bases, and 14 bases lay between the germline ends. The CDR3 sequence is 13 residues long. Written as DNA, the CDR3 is TGTGCCAGTTCATGGGCAGAAGGTCAGCCCCAGCATTTT. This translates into CASSWAEGQPQHF.